The 18 T cell receptor beta chains below were found in one sample sequenced in a study of technical replicates of blood from several donors. The table came from immunoSEQ multiplex PCR; TCRdb's copy has only in-frame clones and leaves some out. The sample includes fewer than 45,000 clones, 90% to 97% of them seen just once. The sample comprised T cells isolated from PBMCs. The receptors come from a human donor in good health.

The chain uses TRBV5-1 and TRBJ2-7; TRBD1 agrees at 7 bases. The germline V gene encodes CDR1 SGHRS and CDR2 YFSETQ. This CDR3 has 15 residues. After removal of 7 bases from V and 2 bases from J, the junction contained 12 bases not matched to a gene. The CDR3 DNA is TGCGCCAGCCGCCTCCAGGGGGTGGGGACCTACGAGCAGTACTTC. It encodes CASRLQGVGTYEQYF.

The rearrangement uses TRBV5-8 and TRBJ1-5; 7 bases line up with TRBD1. Trimming cost V 4 bases and J 5 bases; bases outside gene matches: 3. CDR3 length equals 13 residues. Germline CDR1 reads SGHTS; CDR2 reads YDEGEE. The CDR3 loop is CASSQTGYQPQHF. The CDR3 DNA reads as TGTGCCAGCAGCCAGACAGGGTATCAGCCCCAGCATTTT.

The genes are TRBV19 and TRBJ1-5; 8 nucleotides line up with TRBD1. Germline CDR1 and CDR2: LNHDA and SQIVND (reference sequence). J gave up 6 bases and V 7 bases, and 11 bases lay outside the gene matches. This CDR3 has 15 residues. This chain's CDR3 is CASKVGAGGFQPQHF. The CDR3 DNA reads TGTGCCAGTAAGGTCGGGGCAGGGGGCTTTCAGCCCCAGCATTTT.

This clone appeared a few times. This chain links TRBV19 with TRBJ1-1; tentatively, D is TRBD1 (5 bases). The CDR3 consists of 13 residues. Trimming cost V 5 bases and J 2 bases, with 9 bases left between them. Germline lookup yields CDR1 LNHDA and CDR2 SQIVND (reference sequence). CDR3 sequence reads: CASSLDSNTEAFF. The CDR3 region has the DNA TGTGCCAGTAGTCTCGACAGTAACACTGAAGCTTTCTTT.

The CDR3, as DNA: TGTGCCAGCAGCCCACGACTAGATCAAGAGACCCAGTACTTC. Translating gives CASSPRLDQETQYF. The rearrangement links TRBV11-2 to TRBJ2-5, with D maybe TRBD2 (6 bases). Trimming cost V 5 bases and J 2 bases, with 12 bases left between them. This CDR3 spans 14 amino acids. Germline CDR1 and CDR2: SGHAT and FQNNGV.

The chain carries TRBV2 and TRBJ1-2; no reliable D call. In germline, CDR1 is SNHLY, CDR2 FYNNEI. The length of the CDR3 is 12 residues. V was cut by 7 bases and J by 5 bases, with 11 bases left in between. The CDR3 coding sequence is TGTGCCAGCATCTCCCTTATGTATGGCTACACCTTC. This codes for CASISLMYGYTF.

The V gene is TRBV9, the J gene TRBJ1-1; the D is unclear. The CDR3 covers 12 residues. Germline-derived CDR1 and CDR2 are SGDLS and YYNGEE. Between the trimmed V and J ends, which lost 0 bases and 8 bases, there was a span of 8 bases. Written as DNA, the CDR3 is TGTGCCAGCAGCGTAGTGGTCAGGGAAGCTTTCTTT. Protein sequence: CASSVVVREAFF.

The chain combines TRBV6-1 with TRBJ2-1, with TRBD2 as a possible D gene (5 bases). V gave up 3 bases and J gave up 4 bases, with 13 bases separating them. Per germline, CDR1 MNHNS and CDR2 SASEGT. This CDR3 region has 15 residues. The DNA for the CDR3 is TGTGCCAGCAGTGATTTTAGGACTGGATACAATGAGCAGTTCTTC. Its translation is CASSDFRTGYNEQFF.

The J gene is TRBJ1-2, the V gene TRBV5-1; weak D call: TRBD1 (6 bases). The CDR3 has 12 amino acids. V dropped 6 bases and J dropped 4 bases, with 10 bases sitting between them. Per the germline V gene, CDR1 is SGHRS and CDR2 is YFSETQ. CDR3 amino acids: CASKGDGYGYTF. The CDR3 bases are TGCGCCAGCAAGGGGGACGGCTATGGCTACACCTTC.

The chain's CDR3 is CASRQGFGYTF. CDR3 coding DNA: TGTGCCAGCAGACAGGGGTTTGGCTACACCTTC. The rearrangement joins TRBV6-1 to TRBJ1-2; TRBD1 matches at 7 bases. The CDR3 length is 11 residues. V shed 6 bases, J shed 7 bases, and the junction held 2 bases outside the gene matches. Germline CDR1 and CDR2: MNHNS and SASEGT.

This chain joins TRBV21-1 and TRBJ2-5; the D call of TRBD2 is as the table states it, not checked on the DNA. TRBV21-1 is a documented pseudogene. This CDR3 contains 14 residues. As DNA, the CDR3 is TGTGCCAGTACCAGGGAGGGAAGGGTGGAGACCCAGTACTTC. Translated, it gives CASTREGRVETQYF.

The rearrangement uses TRBV19 and TRBJ2-7; D ambiguous. Trimming took off 1 base at V and 3 bases at J, with 4 bases between the two ends. CDR1 LNHDA and CDR2 SQIVND come from the germline V gene (reference sequence). This CDR3 region has 12 residues. CDR3 region: CASSIGGYEQYF. CDR3 DNA sequence: TGTGCCAGTAGTATAGGCGGCTACGAGCAGTACTTC.

The chain carries TRBV27 and TRBJ1-2; D might be TRBD1 (5 bases). The CDR3 is 14 amino acids. The V end was cut by 6 bases, the J end by 2 bases, with 13 bases between. Germline CDR1 MNHEY, CDR2 SMNVEV (reference sequence). In DNA form, the CDR3 reads TGTGCCAGCAGATCCGGACACCGAAACTATGGCTACACCTTC. Residues: CASRSGHRNYGYTF.

This chain joins TRBV7-9 and TRBJ2-7; tentatively, D is TRBD2 (5 bases). Per the germline V gene, CDR1 is SEHNR and CDR2 is FQNEAQ (reference sequence). The CDR3 runs to 13 residues. V lost 2 bases to trimming and J lost 5 bases, with 10 bases between them. The CDR3 is CASSLRGSDEQYF. As DNA, the CDR3 is TGTGCCAGCAGCTTACGGGGTAGTGACGAGCAGTACTTC. The full variable domain, completed using reference TRBV7-9 and TRBJ2-7, is DTGVSQNPRHKITKRGQNVTFRCDPISEHNRLYWYRQTLGQGPEFLTYFQNEAQLEKSRLLSDRFSAERPKGSFSTLEIQRTEQGDSAMYLCASSLRGSDEQYFGPGTRLTVT.

The chain combines TRBV7-3 with TRBJ2-7, with 10 bases that match TRBD1. The CDR3 consists of 15 residues. V lost 2 bases and J lost 3; bases outside the gene matches: 4. Per the germline V gene, CDR1 is SGHTA and CDR2 is FQGTGA. The CDR3 sequence: CASSLFGTGDYEQYF. Here the CDR3 DNA reads TGTGCCAGCAGCTTATTTGGGACAGGGGACTACGAGCAGTACTTC.

The chain uses TRBV10-3 and TRBJ1-1; no definite D call. The CDR3 runs to 11 residues. V was clipped by 7 bases and J by 11 bases, with 14 bases between them. Germline lookup yields CDR1 ENHRY and CDR2 SYGVKD. The CDR3 sequence is CAIMMTTEAFF. Written as DNA, the CDR3 is TGTGCCATCATGATGACTACCGAGGCTTTCTTT.

This chain connects TRBV4-3 to TRBJ2-1; unclear D gene. Germline lookup yields CDR1 LGHNA and CDR2 YSLEER. Deletions cut 0 bases from V and 0 bases from J, with 6 bases between. This CDR3 comprises 15 residues. The CDR3 sequence: CASSQERASYNEQFF. The CDR3, as DNA: TGCGCCAGCAGCCAAGAGCGAGCCTCCTACAATGAGCAGTTCTTC.

This clone occurred once. V gene TRBV30 combines with J gene TRBJ1-2, with TRBD1 identical over 9 bases. Germline trimming cut 4 bases from V and 8 bases from J; bases unmatched to any gene: 8. Germline V CDR1 and CDR2: GTSNPN, SVGIG (reference sequence). CDR3 size: 13 residues. This CDR3 reads CAWKDRTGEGYTF. The CDR3 coding sequence is TGTGCCTGGAAAGACCGGACAGGGGAAGGCTACACCTTC.